This TCR beta chain was obtained from a study of cytomegalovirus exposure and HLA in healthy donors. Study-level findings and limits: About 180 TCR beta chains were listed as cytomegalovirus-associated. In vitro, three CMV-associated chains proved specific for CMV antigens. Accurate prediction of HLA-A and HLA-B alleles (for most subjects) was reportedly achieved from TCR beta sequences.

As to this clone: The antigen is unknown.

A multiplex PCR was run with 60 Vbeta primers and 13 Jbeta primers. Clones were sequenced by immunoSEQ multiplex PCR, and TCRdb holds only the in-frame ones, with some missing. The top ten hold approximately 2% of the sample, which has about 130,000 clones, around 77% seen once. Germline V gives CDR1 SNHLY, CDR2 FYNNEI. V lost 5 bases to trimming and J lost 0 bases, with 10 bases between them. The CDR3 contains 14 residues. The rearrangement uses TRBV2 and TRBJ1-1; tentative D call: TRBD1 (6 bases). The source is a man aged 25 to 40 in good health and CMV-seronegative. Specimen: PBMCs. CDR3 region: CASSSDRLNTEAFF. DNA for the CDR3: TGTGCCAGCAGTTCTGACAGGCTGAACACTGAAGCTTTCTTT.